This TCR beta chain was documented in a study of blood T cell repertoires in COVID-19. Study-wide context: The United States, Italy and Spain supplied acute and convalescent COVID-19 samples.

Trimming cost V 7 bases and J 2 bases; bases outside gene matches: 3. The germline V gene has CDR1 SGHVS and CDR2 FQNEAQ. The CDR3 contains 14 residues. This clone has a single count. Per the authors' pipeline: Researchers report that nucleated cell counts were estimated from reference gene primer amplification. This table comes from immunoSEQ multiplex PCR, and its TCRdb copy is limited to in-frame clones, with some not included. V and J calls and clone size are given by that table; D and trimming were obtained from the DNA. The sample has about 99,000 clones; approximately 79% are singletons. This sequence joins TRBV7-8 and TRBJ1-5; 9 nucleotides line up with TRBD1. The sequence was collected from a woman older than 75 with active or convalescent COVID-19. Sequencing input: peripheral blood. The CDR3 sequence is CASNRGLGNQPQHF. The CDR3 bases are TGTGCCAGCAACAGGGGGCTAGGCAATCAGCCCCAGCATTTT.